The 17 T cell receptor beta chains given below trace back to one sample, sequenced in a study of cytomegalovirus exposure and HLA in healthy donors. PCR employed 60 Vbeta and 13 Jbeta primers. Measured with immunoSEQ multiplex PCR; TCRdb has only the in-frame clones, and not every one. The table lists approximately 150,000 clones, around two thirds of them singletons. Material for sequencing was PBMCs. Source of these receptors: a young woman in good health and CMV-seronegative.

The rearrangement links TRBV7-8 to TRBJ1-4; weak D call: TRBD1 (6 bases). This CDR3 region has 20 residues. Deletions cut 5 bases from V and 8 bases from J, with 33 bases between. Germline values: CDR1 SGHVS, CDR2 FQNEAQ. The CDR3 loop is CASSPLSRNRQAPTREKLFF. The DNA for the CDR3 is TGTGCCAGCAGCCCTTTATCCCGCAATCGACAGGCCCCGACCAGGGAAAAACTGTTTTTT.

This clone showed up many times. CDR3 loop: CASSQGTSGGAETQYF. The CDR3 DNA sequence: TGTGCCAGCAGCCAAGGGACTAGCGGGGGGGCAGAGACCCAGTACTTC. The chain employs TRBV7-9 and TRBJ2-5; TRBD2 matches 16 bases. The CDR3 consists of 16 residues. Germline lookup yields CDR1 SEHNR and CDR2 FQNEAQ (reference sequence). The V segment lost 5 bases and the J segment 4 bases; nucleotides outside the gene matches: 4.

V is TRBV13 and J is TRBJ1-5; D is undetermined. This CDR3 is 13 amino acids long. Trimming removed 5 bases at V and 3 bases at J, with 8 bases between. From germline, CDR1 is PRHDT and CDR2 FYEKMQ (reference sequence). The CDR3 sequence: CASSEGLNQPQHF. As DNA, the CDR3 is TGTGCCAGCAGCGAGGGTCTCAATCAGCCCCAGCATTTT. The whole variable domain, remainder taken from reference TRBV13 and TRBJ1-5, is AAGVIQSPRHLIKEKRETATLKCYPIPRHDTVYWYQQGPGQDPQFLISFYEKMQSDKGSIPDRFSAQQFSDYHSELNMSSLELGDSALYFCASSEGLNQPQHFGDGTRLSIL.

This clone was picked up one time. Other DNA sequences of this sample code for an identical CDR3. This chain uses TRBV28 with TRBJ1-5; D remains ambiguous. Per germline, CDR1 MDHEN and CDR2 SYDVKM. V was pared by 11 bases and J by 1 base, with 9 bases between. CDR3 length equals 12 residues. CDR3 residues: CASGGSNQPQHF. In DNA form, the CDR3 reads TGTGCCTCCGGCGGGAGCAATCAGCCCCAGCATTTT.

This clone was observed a handful of times. The V call is TRBV13, the J call TRBJ2-7; weak D call: TRBD2 (6 bases). V was trimmed by 5 bases and J by 3 bases, leaving 8 bases between them. Germline V gene sequence: CDR1 PRHDT, CDR2 FYEKMQ (reference sequence). The length of the CDR3 is 12 residues. This CDR3 is CASSHGSYEQYF. The CDR3 DNA is TGTGCCAGCAGCCACGGGAGCTACGAGCAGTACTTC.

The CDR3 spells CASSSLGGQRYGYTF. CDR3 nucleotide sequence: TGTGCCAGCAGTTCCCTGGGGGGGCAGCGCTATGGCTACACCTTC. J is TRBJ1-2 and V is TRBV28; maybe TRBD1 (6 bases). Germline CDR1 MDHEN, CDR2 SYDVKM. CDR3 length: 15 amino acids. V lost 4 bases to trimming and J lost 4 bases, with 16 bases between them.

V gene TRBV28 combines with J gene TRBJ2-2, with TRBD2 matching over 9 bases. This CDR3 is 17 amino acids long. Germline CDR1 reads MDHEN; CDR2 reads SYDVKM. With V trimmed by 5 bases and J by 4 bases, 11 bases remained unmatched. DNA for the CDR3: TGTGCCAGCAGTCATGCGGTTATGCGGGGGGGCACCGGGGAGCTGTTTTTT. Amino acid sequence: CASSHAVMRGGTGELFF.

The chain is built from TRBV7-9 and TRBJ1-3; D uncertain. V was trimmed by 5 bases and J by 0 bases, leaving 11 bases between them. Germline CDR1 and CDR2: SEHNR and FQNEAQ (reference sequence). The CDR3 spans 15 residues. The CDR3 DNA follows: TGTGCCAGCAGCCAACGAGAGAGCTCTGGAAACACCATATATTTT. Its protein is CASSQRESSGNTIYF.

V and J are TRBV5-4 and TRBJ1-2; D not resolved. The CDR3 contains 14 residues. Deletions cut 2 bases from V and 4 bases from J, with 12 bases between. Germline values: CDR1 SGHNT, CDR2 YYREEE (reference sequence). The chain's CDR3 is CASSFDAGSYGYTF. CDR3 DNA sequence: TGTGCCAGCAGCTTCGACGCCGGGTCCTATGGCTACACCTTC.

This rearrangement joins TRBV21-1 to TRBJ2-1; TRBD2 reflects the table's D call only, with no check against the DNA. TRBV21-1 is reported as a pseudogene. There are 14 residues in the CDR3. DNA for the CDR3: TGTGCCAGCATCCCTAGCGGGAGGGTCAATGAGCAGTTCTTC. As protein: CASIPSGRVNEQFF.

The gene calls are TRBV7-2 and TRBJ2-3; 9 nucleotides align to TRBD2. Germline loops: CDR1 SGHTA, CDR2 FQGNSA. V was clipped by 3 bases and J by 3 bases; unmatched bases: 4. The CDR3 contains 15 residues. CDR3 loop: CASSFLAGMTDTQYF. The CDR3 region has the DNA TGTGCCAGCAGCTTCCTAGCGGGGATGACAGATACGCAGTATTTT.

V gene TRBV4-3 combines with J gene TRBJ2-1; tentatively, D is TRBD1 (5 bases). Germline assignment: CDR1 LGHNA and CDR2 YSLEER. V was trimmed by 0 bases and J by 4 bases, leaving 10 bases between them. The CDR3 sequence is 15 residues long. CDR3 sequence: CASSQDWAGYNEQFF. The CDR3 region has the DNA TGCGCCAGCAGCCAAGATTGGGCAGGGTACAATGAGCAGTTCTTC.

V usage is TRBV7-2 and J usage is TRBJ2-5; 12 nucleotides line up with TRBD2. This CDR3 is 16 amino acids long. J was trimmed by 5 bases and V by 2 bases; bases with no gene match: 6. The germline V gene has CDR1 SGHTA and CDR2 FQGNSA. Here the CDR3 reads CASSLRTSGRRETQYF. The CDR3 DNA is TGTGCCAGCAGCTTAAGAACTAGCGGGAGGCGGGAGACCCAGTACTTC.

This clone was seen more than once but under ten times. The rearrangement joins TRBV28 to TRBJ1-1; 10 bases fit TRBD1. Looked up from germline, CDR1 is MDHEN and CDR2 is SYDVKM. With 3 bases clipped from V and 2 bases from J, the junction kept 9 bases outside the gene matches. The CDR3 sequence is 17 residues long. The CDR3 DNA follows: TGTGCCAGCAGTTTGATCGAGACAGGGGGCGTCAACACTGAAGCTTTCTTT. Amino acid sequence: CASSLIETGGVNTEAFF.

This clone has just a few counts. This chain links TRBV6-6 with TRBJ2-7, with TRBD1 as a possible D gene (6 bases). Trimming shortened V by 5 bases and J by 2 bases, and 16 bases separated the two germline ends. The V gene's germline CDR1 is MNHNY and CDR2 SVGAGI (reference sequence). The CDR3 loop spans 15 amino acids. In nucleotides, the CDR3 is TGTGCCAGCAGTAGGGACCGGGACAAGACCTACGAGCAGTACGTC. Residues: CASSRDRDKTYEQYV.

The chain is built from TRBV27 and TRBJ2-2; tentatively, D is TRBD1 (6 bases). In germline, CDR1 is MNHEY, CDR2 SMNVEV (reference sequence). V dropped 4 bases and J dropped 0 bases, with 18 bases sitting between them. This CDR3 is built from 18 residues. CDR3 protein: CASSSWTAYATNTGELFF. CDR3 sequence (DNA): TGTGCCAGCAGTTCCTGGACAGCGTATGCCACGAACACCGGGGAGCTGTTTTTT.

The chain employs TRBV28 and TRBJ2-1; 12 nucleotides agree with TRBD2. Looked up from germline, CDR1 is MDHEN and CDR2 is SYDVKM. V shed 10 bases, J shed 6 bases, and the junction held 7 bases outside the gene matches. The CDR3 totals 14 residues. CDR3 loop: CATLAGGRANEQFF. Written as DNA, the CDR3 is TGTGCCACTCTAGCGGGGGGGCGGGCCAATGAGCAGTTCTTC.